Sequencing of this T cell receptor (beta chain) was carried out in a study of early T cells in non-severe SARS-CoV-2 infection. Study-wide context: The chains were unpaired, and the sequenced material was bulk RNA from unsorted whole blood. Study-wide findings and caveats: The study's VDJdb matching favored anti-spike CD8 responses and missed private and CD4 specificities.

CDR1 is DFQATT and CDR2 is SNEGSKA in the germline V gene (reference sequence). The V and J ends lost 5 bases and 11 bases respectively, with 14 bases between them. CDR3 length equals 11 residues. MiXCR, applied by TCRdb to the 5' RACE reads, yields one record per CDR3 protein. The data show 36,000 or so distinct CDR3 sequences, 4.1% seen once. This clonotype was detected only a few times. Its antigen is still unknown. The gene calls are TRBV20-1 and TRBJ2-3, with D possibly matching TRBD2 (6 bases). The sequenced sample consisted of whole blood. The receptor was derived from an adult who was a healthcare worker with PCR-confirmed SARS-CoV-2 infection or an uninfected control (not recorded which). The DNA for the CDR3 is TGCAGTGCTCCCCGGGAGAGGGGGCAGTATTTT. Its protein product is CSAPRERGQYF.